These 3 T cell receptor beta chains originate from one sample sequenced in a study of tumor-infiltrating lymphocytes in primary liver carcinoma. They got blood RNA out of unsorted whole blood and also pulled out germline DNA. cDNA specific to TCR beta was made from roughly 500 ng of total RNA, with a constant-region primer employed for priming. Three nested multiplex PCR rounds of slightly modified ARM-PCR generated TCR beta libraries. PCR rounds one and two used TRBV1-TRBV30 forward primers with a C-beta reverse primer for about 9 cycles each. TCRdb analysed the multiplex PCR reads with MiXCR anew, one entry per CDR3 protein. The sample gives 330,000 or so distinct CDR3 sequences, roughly two thirds of which show up once; about 6.5% is in the top ten. Sequencing used peripheral blood. The receptors derive from a man in his forties with primary liver carcinoma and hepatitis B virus infection.

In regard to this clonotype: At one of its ends the junction is not consistent with the germline gene, which may arise from a read error. The rearrangement joins TRBV6-2 or TRBV6-3 to TRBJ2-7, with 10 bases aligning to TRBD2. CDR3 size: 19 residues. Looked up from germline, CDR1 is MNHEY and CDR2 is SVGEGT. The CDR3 DNA is TGTGACAGCAGTTACTCGAAGGTGACCAGCGGGAGGGCCCGCTACGAGCAGTACTTC. This sequence encodes CDSSYSKVTSGRARYEQYF.

Only one count was recorded for this clonotype. A much larger clone lies a single base off, so this may be a read error. The rearrangement uses TRBV10-2 and TRBJ1-2; no reliable D call. CDR1 and CDR2 (germline): WSHSY, SAAADI. Trimming removed 11 bases at V and 0 bases at J, with 13 bases between. This CDR3 has 13 amino acids. The chain's CDR3 is CAGQQTTNYGYTF. CDR3 bases: TGCGCCGGCCAACAGACCACTAACTATGGCTACACCTTC.

This clonotype was observed many times. The chain couples TRBV6-5 to TRBJ2-7; 8 bases line up with TRBD1. Germline CDR1 reads MNHEY; CDR2 reads SVGAGI. CDR3 length: 15 residues. Trimming at V came to 5 bases and at J to 2 bases, leaving 8 bases not matched to a gene. CDR3 residues: CASSGQGLGTYEQYF. In nucleotides, the CDR3 is TGTGCCAGCAGTGGACAGGGTTTAGGGACCTACGAGCAGTACTTC.